This T cell receptor beta chain was retrieved from a study of T cell responses to AZD1222 COVID-19 vaccine. Study conclusions and caveats: Unmutated variant regions are reportedly the target of nearly half of TCRs that are spike-specific. Only a handful of people who got AZD1222 tested seropositive at baseline. Spike-specific TCR breadth and depth grew following two AZD1222 doses.

On this clone itself: Antigen unknown.

TCRdb keeps only in-frame clones here, not all; method: immunoSEQ multiplex PCR. Counted here are roughly 80,000 clones, over 75% occurring once; the ten biggest clones make up over 3%. Here the sequenced sample was peripheral blood, taken 28 days after the second AZD1222 dose. This receptor was obtained from an adult who received the AZD1222 COVID-19 vaccine.

The CDR3 sequence: CASSLFARGRGELFF. The CDR3 region has the DNA TGTGCCAGCAGCTTGTTTGCCAGGGGACGGGGGGAGCTGTTTTTT. The gene calls are TRBV5-6 and TRBJ2-2, with TRBD1 as a possible D gene (6 bases). Deletions cut 1 base from V and 8 bases from J, with 15 bases between. This CDR3 contains 15 residues. The germline gives CDR1 SGHDT, CDR2 YYEEEE.